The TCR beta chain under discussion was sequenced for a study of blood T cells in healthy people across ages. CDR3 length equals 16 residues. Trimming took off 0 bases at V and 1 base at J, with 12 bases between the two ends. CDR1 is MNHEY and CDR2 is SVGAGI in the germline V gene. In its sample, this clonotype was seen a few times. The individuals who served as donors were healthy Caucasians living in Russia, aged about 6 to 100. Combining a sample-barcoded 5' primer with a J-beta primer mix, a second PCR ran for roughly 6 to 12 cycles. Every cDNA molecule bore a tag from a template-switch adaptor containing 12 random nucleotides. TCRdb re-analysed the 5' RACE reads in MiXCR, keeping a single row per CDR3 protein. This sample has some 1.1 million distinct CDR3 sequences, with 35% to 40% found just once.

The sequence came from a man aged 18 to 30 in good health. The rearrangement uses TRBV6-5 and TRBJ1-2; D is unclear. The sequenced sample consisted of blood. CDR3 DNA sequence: TGTGCCAGCAGTTACTCCCCCGGGAGGAGTAACTATGGCTACACCTTC. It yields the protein CASSYSPGRSNYGYTF.